These 25 T cell receptor beta chains were all obtained from the same sample, sequenced in a study of PD-L1 blockade in urothelial cancer. Time point noted: pretreatment peripheral blood. Libraries were prepared by immunoSEQ multiplex PCR; TCRdb keeps only in-frame clonotypes and omits some of them. Found here are 15,000 to 20,000 clones, about 88% of them singletons; the top ten hold roughly 13%. The sample consisted of PBMCs, taken around atezolizumab (anti-PD-L1) treatment. These receptors originate from a man aged 70 or older with urothelial cancer.

The CDR3 sequence is CASLSRDTQYF. For the CDR3, the DNA is TGTGCCAGCCTAAGTCGAGATACGCAGTATTTT. V is TRBV2 and J is TRBJ2-3; no firm D call. The CDR3 is 11 residues long. The V end was cut by 8 bases, the J end by 5 bases, with 8 bases between. CDR1 SNHLY and CDR2 FYNNEI come from the germline V gene.

The V and J genes are TRBV25-1 and TRBJ1-1, with no clear D. The V and J ends lost 1 base and 5 bases respectively, with 11 bases between them. This CDR3 region has 14 residues. From germline, CDR1 is MGHDK and CDR2 SYGVNS. The CDR3, as DNA: TGTGCCAGCAGTGAATGGAGGGATTCGACTGAAGCTTTCTTT. Translating it yields CASSEWRDSTEAFF.

V is TRBV6-5 and J is TRBJ1-3, with a tentative D call TRBD1 (6 bases). This CDR3 region has 13 residues. The V gene lost 8 bases and the J gene lost 2 bases, with 10 bases spanning the gap. The germline CDR1 and CDR2 sequences are MNHEY and SVGAGI. CDR3 amino acids: CASVQGTGNTIYF. The CDR3 DNA reads TGTGCCAGCGTACAGGGCACTGGAAACACCATATATTTT.

The chain joins TRBV19 to TRBJ2-5; D remains unclear. Germline V CDR1 and CDR2: LNHDA, SQIVND (reference sequence). This CDR3 region has 14 residues. Trimming stripped 6 bases from V and 3 bases from J, with 14 bases between. The CDR3, as DNA: TGTGCCAGTAGCGAACATAGCCCAGAAGAGACCCAGTACTTC. It encodes CASSEHSPEETQYF.

The chain has TRBV7-9 and TRBJ1-4, with 8 bases lining up with TRBD1. The V segment lost 5 bases and the J segment 5 bases; nucleotides outside the gene matches: 7. Germline V gives CDR1 SEHNR, CDR2 FQNEAQ (reference sequence). This CDR3 spans 15 amino acids. CDR3 in amino acids: CASSTGTGRNEKLFF. The CDR3 nucleotides are TGTGCCAGCAGCACAGGGACAGGACGGAATGAAAAACTGTTTTTT.

The chain employs TRBV5-1 and TRBJ2-3; TRBD2 matches at 10 bases. This CDR3 is built from 15 residues. Germline V gene lookup returns CDR1 SGHRS and CDR2 YFSETQ. The ends lost 5 bases at V and 2 bases at J; junction bases unmatched: 5. This CDR3 is CASRTSGGDTDTQYF. The DNA of the CDR3 is TGCGCCAGCAGAACCAGCGGGGGGGACACAGATACGCAGTATTTT.

The chain links TRBV6-4 to TRBJ1-6; a weak D match, TRBD1 (5 bases). Germline V gene lookup returns CDR1 MRHNA and CDR2 SNTAGT. CDR3 length: 14 residues. The V and J ends lost 6 bases and 5 bases respectively, with 11 bases between them. CDR3 region: CASRIGENNSPLHF. The CDR3 DNA is TGTGCCAGCAGGATAGGGGAAAATAATTCACCCCTCCACTTT.

The CDR3 coding sequence is TGCGCCAGCAGAAATGGACAGACTGGAAGGGTGGCAGATACGCAGTATTTT. This codes for CASRNGQTGRVADTQYF. The chain recombines TRBV5-1 with TRBJ2-3; tentative D call: TRBD1 (6 bases). V was shortened by 5 bases and J by 4 bases, with 23 bases between the two germline ends. The germline V gene has CDR1 SGHRS and CDR2 YFSETQ. The CDR3 is 17 residues long.

The V call is TRBV30, the J call TRBJ1-6, with 8 positions matching TRBD1. Germline V gene data show CDR1 as GTSNPN and CDR2 as SVGIG (reference sequence). CDR3 length equals 13 residues. The V gene end was trimmed by 5 bases and the J gene end by 6 bases; junction bases not matched to a gene: 3. The CDR3 DNA sequence: TGTGCCTGGCAGGGGGCTGGTAATTCACCCCTCCACTTT. Protein sequence: CAWQGAGNSPLHF.

The chain is built from TRBV5-6 and TRBJ1-5; D is possibly TRBD1 (5 bases). Germline V gene data show CDR1 as SGHDT and CDR2 as YYEEEE. Trimming removed 3 bases from V and 0 bases from J, with 10 bases in between. CDR3 length: 15 residues. CDR3 coding DNA: TGTGCCAGCAGCTGGGGGGGATATAGCAATCAGCCCCAGCATTTT. Amino acid sequence: CASSWGGYSNQPQHF.

The chain couples TRBV18 to TRBJ2-3; 9 bases are a match to TRBD1. Trimming removed 6 bases from V and 4 bases from J; junction bases left unmatched: 8. This CDR3 is built from 15 residues. CDR1 is KGHSH, CDR2 LQKENI, per germline. In nucleotides, the CDR3 is TGTGCCAGCTCCCGTGTTACAGGGGGCTCAGATACGCAGTATTTT. Translation gives CASSRVTGGSDTQYF.

Only one count was recorded for this clone. This chain connects TRBV2 to TRBJ1-4; D may be TRBD1 (5 bases). Germline loops: CDR1 SNHLY, CDR2 FYNNEI. V was shortened by 5 bases and J by 6 bases, with 13 bases between the two germline ends. The CDR3 loop spans 14 amino acids. The DNA of the CDR3 is TGTGCCAGCAGTTTGGGGGGGGAATATGAAAAACTGTTTTTT. This encodes CASSLGGEYEKLFF.

The chain carries TRBV28 and TRBJ2-7; 7 nucleotides line up with TRBD2. The CDR3 spans 15 residues. The V gene end was trimmed by 7 bases and the J gene end by 1 base; junction bases not matched to a gene: 10. Looked up from germline, CDR1 is MDHEN and CDR2 is SYDVKM. The CDR3 loop is CASTPWGRGSYEQYF. The CDR3 coding sequence is TGTGCCAGCACCCCCTGGGGGAGGGGTTCCTACGAGCAGTACTTC.

The J gene is TRBJ2-7, the V gene TRBV4-1; maybe TRBD1 (5 bases). CDR1 and CDR2 (germline): MGHRA, YSYEKL. Trimming removed 0 bases from V and 4 bases from J, with 7 bases in between. The length of the CDR3 is 13 residues. CDR3 residues: CASSQEGPYEQYF. The CDR3 bases are TGCGCCAGCAGCCAAGAGGGGCCTTACGAGCAGTACTTC.

The chain employs TRBV6-4 and TRBJ2-1, with a tentative D call TRBD1 (6 bases). Germline-derived CDR1 and CDR2 are MRHNA and SNTAGT. This CDR3 comprises 15 residues. V lost 6 bases and J 0 bases, leaving 12 bases between the germline ends. This CDR3 is CASRTSRGSYNEQFF. The CDR3 nucleotides are TGTGCCAGCAGAACCTCCAGGGGCTCCTACAATGAGCAGTTCTTC.

The chain has TRBV29-1 and TRBJ2-3; 15 nucleotides line up with TRBD2. Germline V gene data show CDR1 as SQVTM and CDR2 as ANQGSEA. The CDR3 consists of 14 residues. V shed 7 bases and J 4 bases; nucleotides not matched to a gene: 3. The CDR3 DNA reads TGCAGCGGCGGACTAGCGGGGGGGCCAGATACGCAGTATTTT. Translating it yields CSGGLAGGPDTQYF.

The CDR3 spells CASSQLGQGSEKLFF. The CDR3 DNA reads as TGTGCCAGCAGCCAGTTGGGACAGGGAAGTGAAAAACTGTTTTTT. V gene TRBV5-6 combines with J gene TRBJ1-4; 9 bases agree with TRBD1. The CDR3 is made up of 15 amino acids. Germline CDR1 reads SGHDT; CDR2 reads YYEEEE. J was trimmed by 7 bases and V by 4 bases; bases with no gene match: 8.

This rearrangement joins TRBV19 to TRBJ1-1; tentative D call: TRBD1 (6 bases). The CDR3 length is 13 residues. V was cut by 6 bases and J by 6 bases, with 14 bases left in between. Germline V gene data show CDR1 as LNHDA and CDR2 as SQIVND (reference sequence). The CDR3 coding sequence is TGTGCCAGTAGCCGGACAGTCACCGCTGAAGCTTTCTTT. Translating it yields CASSRTVTAEAFF.

The chain has TRBV27 and TRBJ2-7, with D tentatively TRBD2 (5 bases). V lost 6 bases to trimming and J lost 6 bases, with 18 bases between them. The CDR3 consists of 14 residues. Germline V gives CDR1 MNHEY, CDR2 SMNVEV (reference sequence). The CDR3 region is CASRPTGRAGEQYF. CDR3 DNA sequence: TGTGCCAGCAGGCCAACTGGGCGGGCCGGCGAGCAGTACTTC.

The rearrangement links TRBV5-1 to TRBJ2-7; D call uncertain. The V gene lost 6 bases and the J gene lost 4 bases, with 14 bases spanning the gap. CDR1 and CDR2 (germline): SGHRS, YFSETQ. The CDR3 extends over 13 amino acids. The CDR3 DNA sequence: TGCGCCAGCAACGGTCAGGAAAAATACGAGCAGTACTTC. Protein: CASNGQEKYEQYF.

This chain joins TRBV5-1 and TRBJ1-1; 12 bases line up with TRBD1. V dropped 3 bases and J dropped 9; count of bases not matched to a gene: 3. This CDR3 is built from 13 residues. CDR1 is SGHRS and CDR2 is YFSETQ in the germline V gene. The CDR3 is CASSSRDRGQAFF. CDR3 nucleotide sequence: TGCGCCAGCAGCTCCCGGGACAGGGGGCAAGCTTTCTTT. Using reference TRBV5-1 and TRBJ1-1 for the parts outside the CDR3, the full variable domain is KAGVTQTPRYLIKTRGQQVTLSCSPISGHRSVSWYQQTPGQGLQFLFEYFSETQRNKGNFPGRFSGRQFSNSRSEMNVSTLELGDSALYLCASSSRDRGQAFFGQGTRLTVV.

The chain recombines TRBV4-1 with TRBJ2-3; 7 bases match TRBD1. V gave up 5 bases and J gave up 1 base; unmatched junction bases: 12. The CDR3 sequence is 17 residues long. Germline-derived CDR1 and CDR2 are MGHRA and YSYEKL. CDR3 bases: TGCGCCAGCAGCACCTTACAGGGGCCCAGAGGCACAGATACGCAGTATTTT. The encoded protein is CASSTLQGPRGTDTQYF.

The chain has TRBV6-1 and TRBJ2-7; perhaps TRBD1 as D (5 bases). The CDR3 spans 14 residues. Germline assignment: CDR1 MNHNS and CDR2 SASEGT. V was cut by 5 bases and J by 0 bases, with 11 bases left in between. Written as DNA, the CDR3 is TGTGCCAGCAGTAAGAAAGGGGACTCCTACGAGCAGTACTTC. Protein: CASSKKGDSYEQYF.

The chain employs TRBV18 and TRBJ2-7, with 7 nucleotides matching TRBD1. This CDR3 has 14 amino acids. Germline CDR1 KGHSH, CDR2 LQKENI. The V segment lost 0 bases and the J segment 7 bases; nucleotides outside the gene matches: 6. The CDR3 DNA follows: TGTGCCAGCTCACCACCGGTGGCAGGGGGAGAGCAGTACTTC. Protein: CASSPPVAGGEQYF.

The V and J genes are TRBV4-2 and TRBJ1-2; D is uncertain. The V end was cut by 1 base, the J end by 0 bases, with 12 bases between. The CDR3 totals 16 residues. Germline CDR1 is LGHNA and CDR2 is YNFKEQ. The CDR3 nucleotides are TGTGCCAGCAGCCAAGGGCCAGCCGGAGCTAACTATGGCTACACCTTC. Translating it yields CASSQGPAGANYGYTF.